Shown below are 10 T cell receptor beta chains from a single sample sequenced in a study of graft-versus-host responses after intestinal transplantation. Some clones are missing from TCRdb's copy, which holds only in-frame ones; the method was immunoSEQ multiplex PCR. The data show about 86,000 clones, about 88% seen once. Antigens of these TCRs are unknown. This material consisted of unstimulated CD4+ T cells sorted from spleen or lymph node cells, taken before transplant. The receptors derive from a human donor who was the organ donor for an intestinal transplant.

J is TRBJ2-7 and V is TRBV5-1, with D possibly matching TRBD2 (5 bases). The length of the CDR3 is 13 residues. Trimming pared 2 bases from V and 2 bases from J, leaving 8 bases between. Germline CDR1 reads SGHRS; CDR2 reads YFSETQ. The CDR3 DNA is TGCGCCAGCAGCTTAGCGGTAACCTACGAGCAGTACTTC. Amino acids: CASSLAVTYEQYF. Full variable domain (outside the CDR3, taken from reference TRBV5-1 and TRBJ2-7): KAGVTQTPRYLIKTRGQQVTLSCSPISGHRSVSWYQQTPGQGLQFLFEYFSETQRNKGNFPGRFSGRQFSNSRSEMNVSTLELGDSALYLCASSLAVTYEQYFGPGTRLTVT.

CDR3 region: CASSERLAGGPSYNEQFF. CDR3 nucleotides: TGTGCCAGCAGCGAAAGACTAGCGGGAGGGCCCTCCTACAATGAGCAGTTCTTC. This chain links TRBV7-2 with TRBJ2-1; 14 nucleotides match TRBD2. Germline CDR1 and CDR2: SGHTA and FQGNSA. CDR3 length equals 18 residues. Trimming removed 5 bases from V and 0 bases from J; junction bases left unmatched: 6.

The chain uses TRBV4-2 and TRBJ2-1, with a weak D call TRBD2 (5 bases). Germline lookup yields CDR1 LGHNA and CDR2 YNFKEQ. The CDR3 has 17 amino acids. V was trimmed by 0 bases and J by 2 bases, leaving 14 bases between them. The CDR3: CASSQDFLSGTYNEQFF. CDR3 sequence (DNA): TGTGCCAGCAGCCAAGATTTTTTGTCGGGAACCTACAATGAGCAGTTCTTC.

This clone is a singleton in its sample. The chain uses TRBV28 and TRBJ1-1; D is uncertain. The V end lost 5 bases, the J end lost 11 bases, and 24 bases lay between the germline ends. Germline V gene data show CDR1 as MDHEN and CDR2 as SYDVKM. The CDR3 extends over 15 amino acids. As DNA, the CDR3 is TGTGCCAGCAGTGACCTGAGAGGGTTGAGCAACAACGCTTTCTTT. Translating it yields CASSDLRGLSNNAFF.

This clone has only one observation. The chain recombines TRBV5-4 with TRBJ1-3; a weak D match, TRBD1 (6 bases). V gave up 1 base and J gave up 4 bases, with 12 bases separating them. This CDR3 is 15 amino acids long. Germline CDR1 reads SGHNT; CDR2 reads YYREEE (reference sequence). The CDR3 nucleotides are TGTGCCAGCAGCTTGACGGGGGGCGCGGGAAACACCATATATTTT. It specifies CASSLTGGAGNTIYF.

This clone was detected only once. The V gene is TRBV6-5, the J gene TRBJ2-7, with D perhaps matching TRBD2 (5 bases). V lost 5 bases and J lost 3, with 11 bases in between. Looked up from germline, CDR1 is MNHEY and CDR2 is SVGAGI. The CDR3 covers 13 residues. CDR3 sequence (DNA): TGTGCCAGCAGTGATTGGGCGGGCTACGAGCAGTACTTC. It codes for CASSDWAGYEQYF.

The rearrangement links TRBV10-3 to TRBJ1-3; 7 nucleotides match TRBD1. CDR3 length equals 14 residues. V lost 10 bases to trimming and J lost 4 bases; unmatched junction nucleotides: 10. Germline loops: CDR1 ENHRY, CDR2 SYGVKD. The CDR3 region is CATGGQGRGNTIYF. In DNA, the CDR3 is TGTGCCACAGGGGGGCAGGGACGGGGAAACACCATATATTTT.

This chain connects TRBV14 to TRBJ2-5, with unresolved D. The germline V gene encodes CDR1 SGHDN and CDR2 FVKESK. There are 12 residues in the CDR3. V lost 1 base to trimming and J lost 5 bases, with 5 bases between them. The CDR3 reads CASSQALETQYF. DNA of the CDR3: TGTGCCAGCAGCCAAGCATTGGAGACCCAGTACTTC.

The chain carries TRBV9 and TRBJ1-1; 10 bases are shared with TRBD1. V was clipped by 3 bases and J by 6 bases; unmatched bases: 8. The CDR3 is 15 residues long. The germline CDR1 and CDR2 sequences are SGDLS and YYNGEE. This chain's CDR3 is CASSARQGAVSEAFF. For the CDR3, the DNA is TGTGCCAGCAGCGCCCGACAGGGGGCAGTATCTGAAGCTTTCTTT.

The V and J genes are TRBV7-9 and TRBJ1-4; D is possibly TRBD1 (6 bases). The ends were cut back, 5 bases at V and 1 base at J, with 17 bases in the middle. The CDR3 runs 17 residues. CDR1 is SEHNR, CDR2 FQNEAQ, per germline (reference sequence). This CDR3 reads CASSPGGGRRTNEKLFF. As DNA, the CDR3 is TGTGCCAGCAGCCCGGGTGGGGGCAGGAGAACTAATGAAAAACTGTTTTTT.